The next 22 T cell receptor beta chains were all read from a single sample in a study of human T cells and chemical hapten exposure. The time point denotes: pre-sensitization, week 0. Treatment denoted: therapeutic diphenylcyclopropenone sensitization with weekly scalp DPC. Using its own MiXCR run on the RACE reads, TCRdb lists one record per CDR3 protein. The top ten hold approximately 8.2% of the sample, which has around 350,000 distinct CDR3 sequences, approximately 5% seen once. The source material was whole blood, sampled in connection with sensitization to the hapten diphenylcyclopropenone (DPC). These receptors were taken from a woman aged 18-29 years with alopecia areata. Some clones in this sample may be carry-over from other donors' samples.

This clonotype was observed many times. The chain recombines TRBV5-6 with TRBJ1-1; 8 bases agree with TRBD1. V shed 2 bases, J shed 4 bases, and the junction held 4 bases outside the gene matches. The germline gives CDR1 SGHDT, CDR2 YYEEEE. This CDR3 has 14 amino acids. This chain's CDR3 is CASSLTGGVTEAFF. CDR3 coding DNA: TGTGCCAGCAGCTTAACAGGGGGTGTCACTGAAGCTTTCTTT.

This clonotype has at least ten counts. The gene calls are TRBV29-1 and TRBJ2-3, with D unclear. V was pared by 0 bases and J by 2 bases, with 12 bases between. This CDR3 is 15 amino acids long. Germline CDR1 SQVTM, CDR2 ANQGSEA. CDR3 DNA sequence: TGCAGCGTTGAAGATAATGGGCTGCCCACAGATACGCAGTATTTT. It is translated as CSVEDNGLPTDTQYF.

The rearrangement links TRBV10-3 to TRBJ1-2; D might be TRBD1 (6 bases). The CDR3 sequence is 11 residues long. CDR1 and CDR2 (germline): ENHRY, SYGVKD. With 4 bases removed from V and 14 bases from J, the gap between germline ends came to 14 bases. The CDR3 region is CAISAGALRTF. The CDR3 coding sequence is TGTGCCATCAGTGCGGGGGCCCTGAGGACCTTC.

This clonotype occurred many times. The chain recombines TRBV5-1 with TRBJ2-7; D gene unclear. Germline V lookup: CDR1 SGHRS, CDR2 YFSETQ. Trimming left V 4 bases short and J 7 bases short, with 15 bases between. This CDR3 region has 13 residues. CDR3 region: CASSGVTSGEQYF. CDR3 sequence (DNA): TGCGCCAGCAGCGGTGTCACATCAGGAGAGCAGTACTTC.

At least ten counts were recorded for this clonotype. This rearrangement joins TRBV7-2 to TRBJ1-3; maybe TRBD1 (6 bases). The CDR3 has 13 amino acids. With 4 bases removed from V and 4 bases from J, the gap between germline ends came to 8 bases. Germline assignment: CDR1 SGHTA and CDR2 FQGNSA. CDR3 nucleotides: TGTGCCAGCAGCTCGGACAGAGGAAACACCATATATTTT. This translates into CASSSDRGNTIYF.

This clonotype came up a few times. The chain couples TRBV10-3 to TRBJ1-1; D is perhaps TRBD1 (5 bases). This CDR3 has 14 residues. Trimming took off 6 bases at V and 1 base at J, with 12 bases between the two ends. CDR1 ENHRY and CDR2 SYGVKD come from the germline V gene. DNA for the CDR3: TGTGCCATCAGCCGCGGACAAGAGAACACTGAAGCTTTCTTT. It codes for CAISRGQENTEAFF.

The chain recombines TRBV29-1 with TRBJ1-2, with D perhaps TRBD1 (6 bases). Germline values: CDR1 SQVTM, CDR2 ANQGSEA. Deletions cut 4 bases from V and 2 bases from J, with 11 bases between. The CDR3 has 13 residues. CDR3 loop: CSVVQTGNYGYTF. In nucleotides, the CDR3 is TGCAGCGTTGTCCAGACAGGAAACTATGGCTACACCTTC. Variable domain in full (rest from reference TRBV29-1 and TRBJ1-2): SAVISQKPSRDICQRGTSLTIQCQVDSQVTMMFWYRQQPGQSLTLIATANQGSEATYESGFVIDKFPISRPNLTFSTLTVSNMSPEDSSIYLCSVVQTGNYGYTFGSGTRLTVV.

This clonotype has a count of ten or more. The gene calls are TRBV6-2 or TRBV6-3 and TRBJ1-6; TRBD1 aligns across 7 bases. J gave up 5 bases and V 10 bases, and 8 bases lay outside the gene matches. The CDR3 loop spans 14 amino acids. CDR1 and CDR2 from the germline V gene are MNHEY and SVGEGT. CDR3 sequence reads: CAIRQGSNNSPLHF. The DNA for the CDR3 is TGTGCCATCCGACAGGGCAGCAATAATTCACCCCTCCACTTT.

This clonotype was found a few times. The rearrangement uses TRBV6-1 and TRBJ1-2, with a tentative D call TRBD1 (5 bases). The CDR3 loop spans 16 amino acids. Germline V CDR1 and CDR2: MNHNS, SASEGT. The V end lost 2 bases, the J end lost 7 bases, and 20 bases lay between the germline ends. The CDR3 sequence: CASSEQGYMGRSGYTF. The CDR3 nucleotides read TGTGCCAGCAGTGAACAAGGTTATATGGGGCGGAGTGGCTACACCTTC.

The table lists this clonotype with a few counts. V usage is TRBV3-1 and J usage is TRBJ1-5; no clear D. V was pared by 5 bases and J by 1 base, with 12 bases between. Germline V lookup: CDR1 LGHDT, CDR2 YNNKEL (reference sequence). The CDR3 is 15 residues long. The chain's CDR3 is CASSSHQTSNQPQHF. The CDR3 nucleotides are TGTGCCAGCAGCTCTCACCAGACGAGCAATCAGCCCCAGCATTTT.

This clonotype was recorded many times. The rearrangement uses TRBV10-3 and TRBJ1-1, with D unresolved. Deletions cut 4 bases from V and 1 base from J, with 4 bases between. Germline loops: CDR1 ENHRY, CDR2 SYGVKD. The CDR3 runs 12 residues. The CDR3 loop reads CAISVGNTEAFF. CDR3 coding DNA: TGTGCCATCAGTGTTGGGAACACTGAAGCTTTCTTT.

This clonotype has a handful of counts. The chain joins TRBV18 to TRBJ1-5; possibly TRBD1 for D (6 bases). CDR1 and CDR2 (germline): KGHSH, LQKENI. There are 17 residues in the CDR3. With 3 bases removed from V and 7 bases from J, the gap between germline ends came to 22 bases. Written as DNA, the CDR3 is TGTGCCAGCTCACCTCGGACGGCGGCAGGGGAAGGCCAGCCCCAGCATTTT. Its translation is CASSPRTAAGEGQPQHF.

This clonotype was observed a few times. The chain combines TRBV4-2 with TRBJ2-3; TRBD2 matches at 11 bases. The CDR3 extends over 18 amino acids. With V trimmed by 0 bases and J by 5 bases, 10 bases remained unmatched. The V gene's germline CDR1 is LGHNA and CDR2 YNFKEQ. The DNA of the CDR3 is TGTGCCAGCAGCCAAGAAAGGATTAGCGGGGGGGCGGAAGATACGCAGTATTTT. Its translation is CASSQERISGGAEDTQYF.

The gene calls are TRBV20-1 and TRBJ2-1, with a weak D call TRBD2 (6 bases). CDR1 and CDR2 (germline): DFQATT, SNEGSKA (reference sequence). The CDR3 loop spans 15 amino acids. The ends were cut back, 6 bases at V and 1 base at J, with 16 bases in the middle. The CDR3 bases are TGCAGTGCAGGCTCCGGGGGACCATCCTACAATGAGCAGTTCTTC. It encodes CSAGSGGPSYNEQFF.

In its sample, this clonotype was seen many times. The chain employs TRBV7-6 and TRBJ1-2, with 7 bases identical to TRBD1. The germline V gene encodes CDR1 SGHVS and CDR2 FNYEAQ. The CDR3 consists of 12 residues. The ends lost 5 bases at V and 8 bases at J; junction bases unmatched: 5. CDR3 sequence (DNA): TGTGCCAGCAGCGCGACAGGGAGCGGCTACACCTTC. It encodes CASSATGSGYTF.

This chain uses TRBV7-2 with TRBJ2-6; D gene unclear. Trimming shortened V by 11 bases and J by 4 bases, and 9 bases separated the two germline ends. This CDR3 contains 12 residues. The germline V gene has CDR1 SGHTA and CDR2 FQGNSA. CDR3 region: CALSVGANVLTF. The CDR3 DNA reads as TGTGCCCTATCAGTCGGGGCCAACGTCCTGACTTTC.

The V and J genes are TRBV12-3 or TRBV12-4 and TRBJ1-5, with a possible D match to TRBD1 (5 bases). CDR3 length: 15 amino acids. Trimming cost V 3 bases and J 6 bases, with 15 bases left between them. The CDR3 is CASSLWPWGSQPQHF. As DNA, the CDR3 is TGTGCCAGCAGTTTGTGGCCGTGGGGGAGTCAGCCCCAGCATTTT.

The chain employs TRBV3-1 and TRBJ1-3; 7 bases match TRBD1. This CDR3 contains 14 residues. V lost 4 bases to trimming and J lost 3 bases; unmatched junction nucleotides: 3. The germline CDR1 and CDR2 sequences are LGHDT and YNNKEL (reference sequence). The chain's CDR3 is CASSPTGIGNTIYF. Written as DNA, the CDR3 is TGTGCCAGCAGCCCGACAGGGATTGGAAACACCATATATTTT.

This clonotype has at least ten counts. The chain combines TRBV6-5 with TRBJ2-3, with D possibly being TRBD1 or TRBD2 (6 bases each). The length of the CDR3 is 17 residues. V was trimmed by 0 bases and J by 1 base, leaving 14 bases between them. Germline V CDR1 and CDR2: MNHEY, SVGAGI. The CDR3 here is CASSYSGGGAGTDTQYF. As DNA, the CDR3 is TGTGCCAGCAGTTACTCCGGGGGCGGGGCGGGCACAGATACGCAGTATTTT.

The chain couples TRBV6-2 or TRBV6-3 to TRBJ2-6; possibly TRBD2 for D (7 bases). CDR1 is MNHEY, CDR2 SVGEGT, per germline. There are 17 residues in the CDR3. The V end lost 4 bases, the J end lost 3 bases, and 16 bases lay between the germline ends. The CDR3, as DNA: TGTGCCAGCAGTTCCCTCCGGGGGGCCGGTGGGGCCAACGTCCTGACTTTC. Its protein is CASSSLRGAGGANVLTF.

This clonotype was seen at least ten times. The chain has TRBV5-1 and TRBJ2-5; 7 bases align to TRBD1. The CDR3 is made up of 14 amino acids. The V segment lost 7 bases and the J segment 1 base; nucleotides outside the gene matches: 7. Germline CDR1 is SGHRS and CDR2 is YFSETQ. The CDR3 region is CASGTGQVQETQYF. CDR3 DNA: TGCGCCAGCGGGACCGGACAGGTCCAAGAGACCCAGTACTTC.

This clonotype was seen many times. The gene calls are TRBV6-6 and TRBJ1-2; a weak D match, TRBD1 (6 bases). There are 14 residues in the CDR3. Per germline, CDR1 MNHNY and CDR2 SVGAGI (reference sequence). V lost 5 bases and J lost 7, with 17 bases in between. This CDR3 reads CASSPPDSPSGYTF. As DNA, the CDR3 is TGTGCCAGCAGTCCCCCGGACAGCCCCTCTGGCTACACCTTC.